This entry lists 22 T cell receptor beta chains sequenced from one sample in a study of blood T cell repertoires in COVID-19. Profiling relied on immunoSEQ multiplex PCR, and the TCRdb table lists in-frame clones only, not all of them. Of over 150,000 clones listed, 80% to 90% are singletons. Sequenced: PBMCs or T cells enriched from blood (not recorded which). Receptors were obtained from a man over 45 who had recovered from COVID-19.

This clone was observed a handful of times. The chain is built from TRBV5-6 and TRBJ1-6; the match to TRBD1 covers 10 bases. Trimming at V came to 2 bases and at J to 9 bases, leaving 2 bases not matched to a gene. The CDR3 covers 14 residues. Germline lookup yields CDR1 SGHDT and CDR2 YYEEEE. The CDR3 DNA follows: TGTGCCAGCAGCTTACGGACAGGGGGTTCACCCCTCCACTTT. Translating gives CASSLRTGGSPLHF.

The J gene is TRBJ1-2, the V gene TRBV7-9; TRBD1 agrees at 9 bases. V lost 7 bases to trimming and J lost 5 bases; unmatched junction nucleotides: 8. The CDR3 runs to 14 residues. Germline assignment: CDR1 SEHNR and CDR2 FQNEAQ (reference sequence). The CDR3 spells CASIAGTGRYGYTF. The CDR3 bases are TGTGCCAGCATCGCCGGGACAGGGCGGTATGGCTACACCTTC. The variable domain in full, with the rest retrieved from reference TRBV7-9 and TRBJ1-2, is DTGVSQNPRHKITKRGQNVTFRCDPISEHNRLYWYRQTLGQGPEFLTYFQNEAQLEKSRLLSDRFSAERPKGSFSTLEIQRTEQGDSAMYLCASIAGTGRYGYTFGSGTRLTVV.

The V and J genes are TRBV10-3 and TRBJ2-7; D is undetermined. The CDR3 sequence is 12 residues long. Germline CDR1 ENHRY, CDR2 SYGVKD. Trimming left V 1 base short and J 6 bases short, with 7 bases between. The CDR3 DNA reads TGTGCCATCAGTGAGTTACAGTCCGAGCAGTACTTC. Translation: CAISELQSEQYF.

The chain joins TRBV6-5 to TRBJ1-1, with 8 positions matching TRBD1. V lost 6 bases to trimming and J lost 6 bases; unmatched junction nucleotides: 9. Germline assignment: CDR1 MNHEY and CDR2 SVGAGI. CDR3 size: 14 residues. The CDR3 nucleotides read TGTGCCAGCAGAGCCAGGGGGCGCCTCGCTGAAGCTTTCTTT. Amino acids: CASRARGRLAEAFF.

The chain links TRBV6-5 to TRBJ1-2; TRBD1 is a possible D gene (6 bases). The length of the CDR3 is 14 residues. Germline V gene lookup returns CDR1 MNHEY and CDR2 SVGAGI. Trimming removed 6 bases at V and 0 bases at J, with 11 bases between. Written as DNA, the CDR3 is TGTGCCAGCAGAGGGACACCTGCTAACTATGGCTACACCTTC. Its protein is CASRGTPANYGYTF.

CDR3 in amino acids: CASSAHGTGLTDTQYF. For the CDR3, the DNA is TGTGCCAGCAGCGCCCACGGGACAGGGCTAACAGATACGCAGTATTTT. The chain recombines TRBV9 with TRBJ2-3; 9 bases match TRBD1. The V gene's germline CDR1 is SGDLS and CDR2 YYNGEE. The CDR3 length is 16 residues. The trim removed 3 bases at V and 3 bases at J, leaving 8 bases unmatched.

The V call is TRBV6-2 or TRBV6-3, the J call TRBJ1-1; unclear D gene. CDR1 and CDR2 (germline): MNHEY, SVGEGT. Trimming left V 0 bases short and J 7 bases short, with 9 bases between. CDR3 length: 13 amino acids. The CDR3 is CASSYSISVEAFF. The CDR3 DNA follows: TGTGCCAGCAGTTACTCGATTTCGGTTGAAGCTTTCTTT.

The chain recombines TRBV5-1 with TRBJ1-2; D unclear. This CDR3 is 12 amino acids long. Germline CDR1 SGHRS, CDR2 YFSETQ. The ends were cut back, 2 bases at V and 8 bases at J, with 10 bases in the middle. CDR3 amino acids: CASSFSGWGYTF. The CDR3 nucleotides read TGCGCCAGCAGCTTTTCGGGGTGGGGCTACACCTTC.

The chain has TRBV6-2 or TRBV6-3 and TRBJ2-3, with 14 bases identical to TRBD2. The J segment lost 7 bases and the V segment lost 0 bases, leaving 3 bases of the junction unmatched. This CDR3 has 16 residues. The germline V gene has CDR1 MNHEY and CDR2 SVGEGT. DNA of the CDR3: TGTGCCAGCAGTTACTCGACTAGCGGGGGGGGGCATACGCAGTATTTT. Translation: CASSYSTSGGGHTQYF.

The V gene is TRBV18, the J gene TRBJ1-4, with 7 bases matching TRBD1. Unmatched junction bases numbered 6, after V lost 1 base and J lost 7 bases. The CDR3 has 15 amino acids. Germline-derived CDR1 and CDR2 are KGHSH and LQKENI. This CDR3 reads CASSPLRGGSEKLFF. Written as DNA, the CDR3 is TGTGCCAGCTCACCACTTAGAGGGGGCAGTGAAAAACTGTTTTTT.

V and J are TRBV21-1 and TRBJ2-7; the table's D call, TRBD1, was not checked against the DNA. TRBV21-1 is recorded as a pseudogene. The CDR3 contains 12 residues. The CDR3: CASSTGPGEQYF. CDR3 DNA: TGTGCCAGCAGCACAGGGCCGGGTGAGCAGTACTTC.

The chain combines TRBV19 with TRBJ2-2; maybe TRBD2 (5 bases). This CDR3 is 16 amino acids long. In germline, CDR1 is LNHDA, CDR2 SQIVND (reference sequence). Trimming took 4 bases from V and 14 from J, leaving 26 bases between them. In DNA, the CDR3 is TGTGCCAGTAGTAGACTTAACGGGAATCCTCTCACCGGACTGTTTTTT. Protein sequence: CASSRLNGNPLTGLFF. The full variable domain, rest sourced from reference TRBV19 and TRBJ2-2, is DGGITQSPKYLFRKEGQNVTLSCEQNLNHDAMYWYRQDPGQGLRLIYYSQIVNDFQKGDIAEGYSVSREKKESFPLTVTSAQKNPTAFYLCASSRLNGNPLTGLFFGEGSRLTVL.

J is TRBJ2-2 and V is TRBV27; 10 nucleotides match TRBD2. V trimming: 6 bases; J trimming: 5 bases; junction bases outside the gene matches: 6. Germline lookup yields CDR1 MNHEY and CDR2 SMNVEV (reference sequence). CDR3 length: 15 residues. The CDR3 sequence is CASRPGLAVTGELFF. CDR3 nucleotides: TGTGCCAGCAGACCAGGACTAGCGGTTACCGGGGAGCTGTTTTTT.

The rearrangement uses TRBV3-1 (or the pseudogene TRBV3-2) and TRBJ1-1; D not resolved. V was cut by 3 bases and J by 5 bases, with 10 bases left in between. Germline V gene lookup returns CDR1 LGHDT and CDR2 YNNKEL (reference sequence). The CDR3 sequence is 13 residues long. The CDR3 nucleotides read TGTGCCAGCAGCCATTCCGGAGCGACTGAAGCTTTCTTT. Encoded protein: CASSHSGATEAFF.

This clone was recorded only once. Written as DNA, the CDR3 is TGTGCCAGCAGCTCTGGGACTAGCGGGGGGGCCTACAGCACAGATACGCAGTATTTT. Its protein is CASSSGTSGGAYSTDTQYF. The genes are TRBV13 and TRBJ2-3; 16 bases are shared with TRBD2. The ends lost 4 bases at V and 0 bases at J; junction bases unmatched: 7. This CDR3 has 19 residues. The V gene's germline CDR1 is PRHDT and CDR2 FYEKMQ (reference sequence).

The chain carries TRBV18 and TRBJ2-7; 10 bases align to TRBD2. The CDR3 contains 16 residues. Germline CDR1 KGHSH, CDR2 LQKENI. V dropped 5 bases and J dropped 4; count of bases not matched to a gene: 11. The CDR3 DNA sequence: TGTGCCAGCTCAAGGAATCCTAGCGGGGGTGGTTACGAGCAGTACTTC. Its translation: CASSRNPSGGGYEQYF.

The CDR3 loop is CASSQTGVYEQYF. The CDR3 region has the DNA TGTGCCAGCAGTCAGACAGGAGTCTACGAGCAGTACTTC. The chain has TRBV6-2 or TRBV6-3 and TRBJ2-7; maybe TRBD1 (6 bases). Germline lookup yields CDR1 MNHEY and CDR2 SVGEGT. V shed 5 bases and J shed 3 bases, with 11 bases lying between them. This CDR3 has 13 amino acids.

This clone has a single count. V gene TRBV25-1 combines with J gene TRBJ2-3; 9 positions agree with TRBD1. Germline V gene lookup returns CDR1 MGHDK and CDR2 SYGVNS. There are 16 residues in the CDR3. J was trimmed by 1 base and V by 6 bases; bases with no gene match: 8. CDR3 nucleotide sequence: TGTGCCAGCAGCGATCTACAGGGGGCCGGCACAGATACGCAGTATTTT. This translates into CASSDLQGAGTDTQYF.

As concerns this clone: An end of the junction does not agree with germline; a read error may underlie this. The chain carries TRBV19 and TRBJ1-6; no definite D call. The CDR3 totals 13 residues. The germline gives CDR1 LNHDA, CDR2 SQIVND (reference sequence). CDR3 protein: CASRIDRGSPLHF. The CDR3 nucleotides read TGTGCCAGTAGAATAGACCGGGGTTCACCCCTCCACTTT.

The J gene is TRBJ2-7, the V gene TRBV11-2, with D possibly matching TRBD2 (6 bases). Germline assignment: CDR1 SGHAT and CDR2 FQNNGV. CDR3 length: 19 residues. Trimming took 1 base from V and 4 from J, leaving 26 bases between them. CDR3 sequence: CASSLGLGGFDPLLYEQYF. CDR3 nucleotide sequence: TGTGCCAGCAGCTTAGGTTTGGGGGGATTCGACCCACTCCTTTACGAGCAGTACTTC.

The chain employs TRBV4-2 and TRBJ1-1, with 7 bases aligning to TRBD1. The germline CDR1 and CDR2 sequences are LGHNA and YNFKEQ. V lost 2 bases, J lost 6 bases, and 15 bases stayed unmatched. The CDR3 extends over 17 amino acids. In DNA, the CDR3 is TGTGCCAGCAGCCAAAAGATATATATGACAGGGAGTCCTGAAGCTTTCTTT. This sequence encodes CASSQKIYMTGSPEAFF.

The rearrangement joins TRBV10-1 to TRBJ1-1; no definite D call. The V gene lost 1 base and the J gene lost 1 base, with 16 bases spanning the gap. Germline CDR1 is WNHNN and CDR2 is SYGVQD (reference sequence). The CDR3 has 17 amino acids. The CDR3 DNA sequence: TGCGCCAGCAGTGAGTTGTCGGCAGGAGAGGGGAACACTGAAGCTTTCTTT. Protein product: CASSELSAGEGNTEAFF.